This T cell receptor beta chain comes out of a study of blood T cell repertoires in COVID-19. Generated by immunoSEQ multiplex PCR, the TCRdb table keeps only in-frame clones and is missing some. The sample lists around 140,000 clones, approximately 80% occurring once. This clone has only one observation. This clonotype originated in a human donor in a cohort sampled during active COVID-19. Sequenced input: peripheral blood.

The CDR3 coding sequence is TGTGCCAGCAGTCCCCCTTACAGGACCTACGAGCAGTACTTC. This codes for CASSPPYRTYEQYF. The J gene is TRBJ2-7, the V gene TRBV27, with TRBD1 as a possible D gene (5 bases). Germline V gives CDR1 MNHEY, CDR2 SMNVEV (reference sequence). The CDR3 covers 14 residues. The V and J ends lost 5 bases and 2 bases respectively, with 13 bases between them.